This TCR beta chain was recorded in a study of T cell clonality in common variable immunodeficiency. Using immunoSEQ multiplex PCR, the repertoire was profiled, and TCRdb retains in-frame clones only, with some absent. The sample is made up of roughly 29,000 clones, none counted only once. In its sample, this clone was seen many times. The antigen is undetermined. From the germline J gene comes the end of the CDR3, since the read stops 3 residues before it. Overall study results and limits: What drives increased CVID clonality needs T cell subpopulation sequencing. Reportedly, TCR beta sequences from common variable immunodeficiency showed fewer deletions and N-nucleotide insertions.

CVID subjects were some 15 female and some 27 male, aged 9 to 64. Heparinized whole blood, roughly 4.5 to 9 ml, came from each donor. The CDR3 spans 16 residues. V was shortened by 4 bases and J by 4 bases, with 23 bases between the two germline ends. Germline V lookup: CDR1 SQVTM, CDR2 ANQGSEA. This TCR was sampled from a human donor with common variable immunodeficiency. The rearrangement links TRBV29-1 to TRBJ2-7; possible D gene TRBD1, 6 bases. The specimen was peripheral blood mononuclear cells. CDR3 amino acids: CSVGSPDRLRIYEQYF. The CDR3 bases that were read are TGCAGCGTTGGGTCCCCTGACAGGCTAAGAATTTACGAG.